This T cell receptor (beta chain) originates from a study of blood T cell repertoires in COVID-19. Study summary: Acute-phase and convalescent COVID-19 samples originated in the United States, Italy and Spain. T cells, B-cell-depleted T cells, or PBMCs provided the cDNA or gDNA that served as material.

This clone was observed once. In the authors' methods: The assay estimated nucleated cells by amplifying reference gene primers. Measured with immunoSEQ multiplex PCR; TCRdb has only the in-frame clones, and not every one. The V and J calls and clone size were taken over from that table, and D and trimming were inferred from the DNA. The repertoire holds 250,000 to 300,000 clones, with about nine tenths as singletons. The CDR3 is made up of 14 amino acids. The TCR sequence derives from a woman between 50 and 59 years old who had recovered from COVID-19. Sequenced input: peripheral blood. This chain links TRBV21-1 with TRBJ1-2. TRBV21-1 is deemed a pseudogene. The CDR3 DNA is TGTGCCAGCAGCACCCGTAGGACGGCGGGGGGCTACACCTTC. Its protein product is CASSTRRTAGGYTF.